The source of this T cell receptor (beta chain) is a study of blood T cell repertoires in COVID-19. In the study overall: COVID-19 samples, acute and convalescent, were from the United States, Italy and Spain. From T cells, B-cell-depleted T cells, or PBMCs came the material, which was cDNA or gDNA.

Under the authors' procedure: It was from reference gene primer amplification that nucleated cell counts were estimated. The repertoire was sequenced with immunoSEQ multiplex PCR; TCRdb's copy has only in-frame clones and lacks some. D and trimming come from the DNA, and the V and J calls and clone size come from that table. The sample has about 210,000 clones, around 83% seen once. With 3 bases clipped from V and 0 bases from J, the junction kept 3 bases outside the gene matches. The germline V gene encodes CDR1 KGHSH and CDR2 LQKENI. The CDR3 has 17 residues. Sequencing input: peripheral blood. The TCR was taken from a woman between 50 and 59 years old with acute or convalescent COVID-19. This sequence joins TRBV18 and TRBJ2-2; 11 nucleotides agree with TRBD2. CDR3 in amino acids: CASSPGLAEANTGELFF. The CDR3 nucleotides are TGTGCCAGCTCACCGGGACTAGCGGAAGCGAACACCGGGGAGCTGTTTTTT.